This entry concerns a single T cell receptor beta chain. The data were obtained in a study of blood T cell repertoires in COVID-19. Data came from immunoSEQ multiplex PCR; TCRdb stores just in-frame clones and leaves some out. Among some 90,000 clones, about nine tenths were seen once, and the ten largest hold 8% to 9.5%. This clonotype originated in a man in his forties or fifties with acute or convalescent COVID-19. The sequenced material came from peripheral blood.

CDR3 in amino acids: CASSFYRTGNSSNQPQHF. The CDR3 coding sequence is TGTGCCAGCAGCTTCTACCGAACAGGCAACTCTAGCAATCAGCCCCAGCATTTT. The V and J genes are TRBV12-1 and TRBJ1-5; TRBD1, as called in the table, went unchecked against the DNA. TRBV12-1 is marked as a pseudogene. This CDR3 contains 18 residues.